These 27 T cell receptor beta chains were all obtained from the same sample, sequenced in a study of CD8 T cells in ankylosing spondylitis. TCRdb itself ran the 5' RACE reads through MiXCR, one entry per CDR3 protein. The sample has some 200,000 distinct CDR3 sequences; roughly 13% are singletons. Sequencing was performed on blood, either unsorted or a sorted T cell fraction (not recorded which). The receptors were sampled from a male donor with ankylosing spondylitis or in good health (not recorded which).

The chain combines TRBV5-6 with TRBJ1-4, with D perhaps matching TRBD1 (5 bases). Germline loops: CDR1 SGHDT, CDR2 YYEEEE. The V gene lost 3 bases and the J gene lost 4 bases, with 13 bases spanning the gap. The CDR3 consists of 15 residues. The CDR3 nucleotides read TGTGCCAGCAGCTACGGGAGACAGAATAATGAAAAACTGTTTTTT. Translation: CASSYGRQNNEKLFF.

The rearrangement uses TRBV7-9 and TRBJ2-7, with 9 bases aligning to TRBD2. CDR3 length: 15 amino acids. Germline V lookup: CDR1 SEHNR, CDR2 FQNEAQ (reference sequence). The ends lost 3 bases at V and 3 bases at J; junction bases unmatched: 6. The CDR3 DNA is TGTGCCAGCAGCTTCCCGGCTAGCGGGGACTACGAGCAGTACTTC. Residues: CASSFPASGDYEQYF.

This clonotype has a handful of counts. V and J are TRBV18 and TRBJ2-1; 7 bases agree with TRBD1. The ends lost 5 bases at V and 4 bases at J; junction bases unmatched: 8. CDR1 KGHSH and CDR2 LQKENI come from the germline V gene. This CDR3 is built from 15 residues. CDR3 bases: TGTGCCAGCTCATTATCGGGACAGATGTACAATGAGCAGTTCTTC. This translates into CASSLSGQMYNEQFF.

The chain recombines TRBV6-1 with TRBJ1-1, with 7 bases identical to TRBD1. This CDR3 is built from 14 residues. The V gene's germline CDR1 is MNHNS and CDR2 SASEGT. V trimming: 5 bases; J trimming: 0 bases; junction bases outside the gene matches: 3. The CDR3 loop reads CASSTGVMNTEAFF. CDR3 in DNA: TGTGCCAGCAGTACAGGGGTCATGAACACTGAAGCTTTCTTT.

CDR3 residues: CASRQGSYNEQFF. The CDR3 DNA sequence: TGTGCCAGCCGACAGGGCTCCTACAATGAGCAGTTCTTC. The V gene is TRBV2, the J gene TRBJ2-1, with 7 bases fitting TRBD1. The germline gives CDR1 SNHLY, CDR2 FYNNEI. The CDR3 has 13 residues. V shed 8 bases, J shed 0 bases, and the junction held 1 base outside the gene matches.

In this sample, this clonotype turned up a few times. The V gene is TRBV20-1, the J gene TRBJ2-7, with TRBD2 as a possible D gene (5 bases). The V and J ends lost 5 bases and 2 bases respectively, with 16 bases between them. This CDR3 comprises 14 residues. Looked up from germline, CDR1 is DFQATT and CDR2 is SNEGSKA (reference sequence). CDR3 sequence reads: CSAALRSEPYEQYF. CDR3 DNA: TGCAGTGCTGCCCTTCGTAGCGAGCCCTACGAGCAGTACTTC.

Here the CDR3 reads CASSLWHGEQFF. The CDR3 DNA reads as TGTGCCAGCAGCTTGTGGCACGGTGAGCAGTTCTTC. The chain has TRBV5-6 and TRBJ2-1; D remains unclear. Germline assignment: CDR1 SGHDT and CDR2 YYEEEE. There are 12 residues in the CDR3. Trimming left V 1 base short and J 9 bases short, with 8 bases between.

The sample holds a few counts of this clonotype. The chain joins TRBV29-1 to TRBJ2-3; tentatively, D is TRBD2 (6 bases). Germline V gene data show CDR1 as SQVTM and CDR2 as ANQGSEA. Trimming left V 4 bases short and J 5 bases short, with 7 bases between. The CDR3 is 11 residues long. The CDR3 sequence is CSVAGGDTQYF. As DNA, the CDR3 is TGCAGCGTTGCCGGGGGAGATACGCAGTATTTT.

This clonotype was counted a few times. The chain couples TRBV11-2 to TRBJ2-1, with D tentatively TRBD1 or TRBD2 (6 bases each). CDR3 length equals 15 residues. Germline lookup yields CDR1 SGHAT and CDR2 FQNNGV. V was trimmed by 5 bases and J by 6 bases, leaving 17 bases between them. CDR3: CASSARGGQGNEQFF. CDR3 nucleotides: TGTGCCAGCAGCGCGCGAGGGGGGCAGGGCAATGAGCAGTTCTTC.

In DNA form, the CDR3 reads TGTGCCAGCAGTGAAGGGGAAAGCTCCTACAATGAGCAGTTCTTC. It codes for CASSEGESSYNEQFF. V is TRBV2 and J is TRBJ2-1; no definite D call. This CDR3 has 15 residues. Germline loops: CDR1 SNHLY, CDR2 FYNNEI. V lost 1 base to trimming and J lost 0 bases, with 7 bases between them.

This chain joins TRBV5-6 and TRBJ1-4; weak D call: TRBD1 (5 bases). Germline V lookup: CDR1 SGHDT, CDR2 YYEEEE. This CDR3 is 14 amino acids long. V lost 4 bases, J lost 1 base, and 8 bases lay in between. CDR3 sequence reads: CASSIDRTNEKLFF. Written as DNA, the CDR3 is TGTGCCAGCAGCATTGACAGAACTAATGAAAAACTGTTTTTT.

The V gene is TRBV5-1, the J gene TRBJ1-6, with 8 bases aligning to TRBD1. This CDR3 has 14 residues. The V gene end was trimmed by 4 bases and the J gene end by 14 bases; junction bases not matched to a gene: 11. In germline, CDR1 is SGHRS, CDR2 YFSETQ. For the CDR3, the DNA is TGCGCCAGCAGCCCTGGACAGGGCTTTCCGGCCCTCCACTTT. This codes for CASSPGQGFPALHF.

There are a few counts of this clonotype. The chain has TRBV2 and TRBJ2-7, with no clear D. The CDR3 is 14 amino acids. Germline CDR1 is SNHLY and CDR2 is FYNNEI. V gave up 4 bases and J gave up 3 bases, with 13 bases separating them. The CDR3 DNA sequence: TGTGCCAGCAGTGGTCAGGCGTCCCGCTACGAGCAGTACTTC. This encodes CASSGQASRYEQYF.

The CDR3 coding sequence is TGTGCCTGGAGTCCGGGGTGGGAGACCCAGTACTTC. As protein: CAWSPGWETQYF. The chain employs TRBV30 and TRBJ2-5, with a weak D call TRBD2 (5 bases). Germline CDR1 GTSNPN, CDR2 SVGIG (reference sequence). The V gene lost 2 bases and the J gene lost 5 bases, with 9 bases spanning the gap. This CDR3 is 12 amino acids long.

The table lists this clonotype with a few counts. This rearrangement joins TRBV3-1 to TRBJ2-2, with TRBD2 identical over 7 bases. J was trimmed by 6 bases and V by 1 base; bases with no gene match: 5. This CDR3 spans 15 amino acids. CDR1 and CDR2 (germline): LGHDT, YNNKEL (reference sequence). The CDR3 here is CASSQGEREAGELFF. The CDR3 coding sequence is TGTGCCAGCAGCCAAGGCGAGCGGGAAGCCGGGGAGCTGTTTTTT.

This chain links TRBV20-1 with TRBJ2-3; D gene unclear. Germline V gene data show CDR1 as DFQATT and CDR2 as SNEGSKA (reference sequence). V was shortened by 3 bases and J by 0 bases, with 7 bases between the two germline ends. The CDR3 has 13 amino acids. The CDR3 here is CSASFRSTDTQYF. CDR3 coding DNA: TGCAGTGCTAGTTTCAGGAGCACAGATACGCAGTATTTT.

The chain carries TRBV15 and TRBJ1-6, with no clear D. This CDR3 is 15 amino acids long. Germline CDR1 reads LNHNV; CDR2 reads YYDKDF (reference sequence). Trimming left V 0 bases short and J 8 bases short, with 11 bases between. The DNA of the CDR3 is TGTGCCACCAGCAGAGATCGTGTGGGATATTCACCCCTCCACTTT. Translating gives CATSRDRVGYSPLHF.

J is TRBJ2-7 and V is TRBV5-1; D not resolved. Germline V lookup: CDR1 SGHRS, CDR2 YFSETQ. This CDR3 is built from 13 residues. V gave up 7 bases and J gave up 6 bases, with 17 bases separating them. The CDR3 nucleotides read TGCGCCAGCGCTTGGGTGGAGCGTCCCGAGCAGTACTTC. This translates into CASAWVERPEQYF.

This clonotype was counted a few times. The J gene is TRBJ2-2, the V gene TRBV7-9, with D tentatively TRBD2 (6 bases). This CDR3 is 14 amino acids long. With 5 bases removed from V and 6 bases from J, the gap between germline ends came to 13 bases. Germline values: CDR1 SEHNR, CDR2 FQNEAQ (reference sequence). The CDR3 loop reads CASSPRGGAGELFF. In DNA form, the CDR3 reads TGTGCCAGCAGCCCCCGTGGCGGGGCCGGGGAGCTGTTTTTT.

This clonotype has more than one count but fewer than ten. V usage is TRBV10-1 and J usage is TRBJ2-1; 9 positions match TRBD1. V was pared by 2 bases and J by 6 bases, with 8 bases of the junction left unmatched. Germline V gene lookup returns CDR1 WNHNN and CDR2 SYGVQD (reference sequence). The CDR3 has 16 residues. The CDR3 DNA reads TGCGCCAGCAGTGAGAGTCTGGGACAGGGTACCAATGAGCAGTTCTTC. It encodes CASSESLGQGTNEQFF.

J is TRBJ1-4 and V is TRBV6-1; D is unresolved. Trimming stripped 4 bases from V and 0 bases from J, with 15 bases between. This CDR3 is built from 17 residues. Germline V gene sequence: CDR1 MNHNS, CDR2 SASEGT. In nucleotides, the CDR3 is TGTGCCAGCAGTGGACCTTCGGATGTCGCAACTAATGAAAAACTGTTTTTT. It yields the protein CASSGPSDVATNEKLFF.

This clonotype showed up just a few times. CDR3 bases: TGTGCCAGCAGCCAGCTAGGACAGGGGCGGTCACCCCTCCACTTT. Translation: CASSQLGQGRSPLHF. The chain combines TRBV14 with TRBJ1-6, with 9 bases identical to TRBD1. This CDR3 has 15 residues. V trimming: 3 bases; J trimming: 10 bases; junction bases outside the gene matches: 7. From germline, CDR1 is SGHDN and CDR2 FVKESK.

The table lists this clonotype with a few counts. This rearrangement joins TRBV6-5 to TRBJ2-5, with D unresolved. Trimming stripped 2 bases from V and 1 base from J, with 5 bases between. CDR1 is MNHEY and CDR2 is SVGAGI in the germline V gene. This CDR3 has 13 amino acids. The CDR3 DNA is TGTGCCAGCAGTTACGTTGGCCAAGAGACCCAGTACTTC. It encodes CASSYVGQETQYF.

This clonotype has ten or more counts. The DNA for the CDR3 is TGCAGTGCTAGAGATGGCAGGGATGACCACGAGCAGTACTTC. This encodes CSARDGRDDHEQYF. The rearrangement links TRBV20-1 to TRBJ2-7; D possibly corresponds to TRBD1 (5 bases). The CDR3 is made up of 14 amino acids. CDR1 DFQATT and CDR2 SNEGSKA come from the germline V gene (reference sequence). Trimming took off 0 bases at V and 5 bases at J, with 14 bases between the two ends.

A few counts support this clonotype. This rearrangement joins TRBV6-2 or TRBV6-3 to TRBJ1-2; 9 nucleotides match TRBD1. Germline lookup yields CDR1 MNHEY and CDR2 SVGEGT. Trimming took 6 bases from V and 8 from J; bases not matched to a gene: 7. The CDR3 contains 13 residues. The CDR3 sequence is CASSPGTGKGYTF. The CDR3 nucleotides read TGTGCCAGCAGCCCCGGGACAGGGAAAGGCTACACCTTC.

This clonotype was seen ten or more times. J is TRBJ2-3 and V is TRBV20-1, with 8 bases lining up with TRBD2. V lost 2 bases, J lost 3 bases, and 10 bases stayed unmatched. This CDR3 has 16 residues. Germline CDR1 reads DFQATT; CDR2 reads SNEGSKA (reference sequence). The CDR3 sequence: CSARPRAGGRTDTQYF. In DNA form, the CDR3 reads TGCAGTGCTAGACCTAGGGCGGGGGGAAGGACAGATACGCAGTATTTT.

This clonotype was seen repeatedly, ten times or more. One end of the junction is discordant with germline, which a read error may explain. V is TRBV10-3 and J is TRBJ2-3; TRBD2 agrees at 10 bases. The CDR3 runs to 16 residues. Looked up from germline, CDR1 is ENHRY and CDR2 is SYGVKD. The CDR3: CAIRSGGATSTDTQYF. The CDR3 bases are TGTGCGATCAGAAGCGGGGGGGCCACTAGCACAGATACGCAGTATTTT.